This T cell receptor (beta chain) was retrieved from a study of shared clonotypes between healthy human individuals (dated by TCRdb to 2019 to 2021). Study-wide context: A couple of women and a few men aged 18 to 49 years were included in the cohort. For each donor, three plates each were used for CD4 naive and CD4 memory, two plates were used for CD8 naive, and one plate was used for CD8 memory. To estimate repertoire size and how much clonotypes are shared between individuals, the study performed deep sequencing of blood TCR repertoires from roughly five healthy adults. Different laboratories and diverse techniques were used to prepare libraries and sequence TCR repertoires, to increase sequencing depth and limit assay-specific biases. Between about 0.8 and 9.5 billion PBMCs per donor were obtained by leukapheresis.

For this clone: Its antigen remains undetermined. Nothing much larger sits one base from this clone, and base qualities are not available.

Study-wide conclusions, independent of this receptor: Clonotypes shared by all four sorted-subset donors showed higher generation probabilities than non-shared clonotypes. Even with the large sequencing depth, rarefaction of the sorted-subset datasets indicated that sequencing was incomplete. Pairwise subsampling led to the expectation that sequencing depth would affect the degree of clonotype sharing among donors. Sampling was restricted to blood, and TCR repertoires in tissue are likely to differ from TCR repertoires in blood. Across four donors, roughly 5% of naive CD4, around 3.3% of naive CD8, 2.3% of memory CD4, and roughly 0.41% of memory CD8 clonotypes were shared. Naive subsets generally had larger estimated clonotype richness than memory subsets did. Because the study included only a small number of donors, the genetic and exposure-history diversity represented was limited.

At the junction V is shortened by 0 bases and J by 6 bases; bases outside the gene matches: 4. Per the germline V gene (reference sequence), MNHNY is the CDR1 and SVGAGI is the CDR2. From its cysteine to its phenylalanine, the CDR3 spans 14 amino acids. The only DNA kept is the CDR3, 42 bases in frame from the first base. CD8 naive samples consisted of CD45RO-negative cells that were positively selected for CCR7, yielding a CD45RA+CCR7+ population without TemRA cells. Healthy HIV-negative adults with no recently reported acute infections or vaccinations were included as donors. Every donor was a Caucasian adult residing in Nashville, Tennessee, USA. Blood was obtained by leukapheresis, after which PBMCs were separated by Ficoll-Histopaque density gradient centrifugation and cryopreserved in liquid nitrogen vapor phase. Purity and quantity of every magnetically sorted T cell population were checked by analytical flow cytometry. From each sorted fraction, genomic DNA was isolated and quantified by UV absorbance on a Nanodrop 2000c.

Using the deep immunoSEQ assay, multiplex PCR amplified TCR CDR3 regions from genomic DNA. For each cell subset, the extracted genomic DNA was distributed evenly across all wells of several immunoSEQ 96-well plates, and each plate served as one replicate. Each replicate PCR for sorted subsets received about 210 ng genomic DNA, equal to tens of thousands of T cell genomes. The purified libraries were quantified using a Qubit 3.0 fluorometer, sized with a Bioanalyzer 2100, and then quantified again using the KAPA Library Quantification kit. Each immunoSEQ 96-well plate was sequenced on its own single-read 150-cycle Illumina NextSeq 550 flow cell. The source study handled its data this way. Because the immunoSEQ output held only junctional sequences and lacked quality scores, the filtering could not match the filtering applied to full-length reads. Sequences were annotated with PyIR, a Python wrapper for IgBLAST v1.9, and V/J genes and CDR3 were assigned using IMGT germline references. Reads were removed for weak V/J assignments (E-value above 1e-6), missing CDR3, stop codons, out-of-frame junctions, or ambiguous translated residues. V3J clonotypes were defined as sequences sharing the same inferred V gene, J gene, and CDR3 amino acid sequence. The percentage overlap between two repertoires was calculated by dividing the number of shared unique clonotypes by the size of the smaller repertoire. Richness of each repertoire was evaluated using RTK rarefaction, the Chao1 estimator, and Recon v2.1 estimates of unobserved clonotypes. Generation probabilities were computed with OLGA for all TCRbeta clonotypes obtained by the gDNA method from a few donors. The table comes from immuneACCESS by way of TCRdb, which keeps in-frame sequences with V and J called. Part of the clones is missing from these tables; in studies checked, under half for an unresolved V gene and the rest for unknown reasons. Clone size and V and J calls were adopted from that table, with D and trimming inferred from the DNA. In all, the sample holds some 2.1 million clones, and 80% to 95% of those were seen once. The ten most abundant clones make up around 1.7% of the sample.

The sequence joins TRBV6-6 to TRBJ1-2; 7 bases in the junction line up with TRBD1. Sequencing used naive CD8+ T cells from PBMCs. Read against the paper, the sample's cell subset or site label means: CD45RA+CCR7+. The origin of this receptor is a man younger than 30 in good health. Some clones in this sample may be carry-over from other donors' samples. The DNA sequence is TGTGCCAGCAGTTACTCAGAGGGGGCGGATGGCTACACCTTC. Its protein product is CASSYSEGADGYTF.